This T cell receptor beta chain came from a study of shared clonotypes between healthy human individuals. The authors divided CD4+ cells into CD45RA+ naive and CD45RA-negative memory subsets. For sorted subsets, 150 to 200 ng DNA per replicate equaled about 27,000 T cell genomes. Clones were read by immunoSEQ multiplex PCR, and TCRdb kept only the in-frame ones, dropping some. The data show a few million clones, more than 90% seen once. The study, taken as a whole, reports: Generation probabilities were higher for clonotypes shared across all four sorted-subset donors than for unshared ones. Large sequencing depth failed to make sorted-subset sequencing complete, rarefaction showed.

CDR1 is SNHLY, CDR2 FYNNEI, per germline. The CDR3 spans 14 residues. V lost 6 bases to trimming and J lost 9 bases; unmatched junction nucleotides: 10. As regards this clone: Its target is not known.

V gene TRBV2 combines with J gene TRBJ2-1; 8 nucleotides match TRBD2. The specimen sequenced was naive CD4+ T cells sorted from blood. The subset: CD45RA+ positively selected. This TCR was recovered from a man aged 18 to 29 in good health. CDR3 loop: CASRTRTGGGEQFF. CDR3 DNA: TGTGCCAGCAGAACCCGAACCGGGGGGGGTGAGCAGTTCTTC.